A selection of T cell receptor beta chains follows, all from one sample in a study of blood T cell repertoires in COVID-19. Here immunoSEQ multiplex PCR was the method, and the copy in TCRdb shows in-frame clones only, minus some. The sample has 250,000 to 300,000 clones; approximately 81% are singletons. Sequenced: peripheral blood. Receptor source: a woman between 18 and 29 years old with acute or convalescent COVID-19. Both conserved end residues are trimmed from each CDR3.

v_gene,CDR3aa
TRBV5-5,ASSITYEQY
TRBV13,ASSALVYEQF
TRBV3-1/TRBV3-2,ASSPHQVSNEKLF
TRBV4-2,ASSQDPLTSGREFYEQY
TRBV6-2/TRBV6-3,ASSYADSTNEKLF
TRBV5-6,ASSRGREQF
TRBV12-3/TRBV12-4,ASTKRGMRAF
TRBV3-1/TRBV3-2,ASSQAYGQAYEQY
TRBV15,ATSRDVQGNTIY
TRBV6-5,ASRTLAGGINEQY
TRBV9,ASSDRGGLAETQY
TRBV24-1,ATRDSSYNEQF
TRBV11-2,ASSLLTSGSSYNEQF
TRBV5-8,ASSTAPTQF
TRBV7-2,ASSLGSGANYGYT
TRBV6-5,ASSHPGGNTEAF
TRBV5-6,ASSLYPEINYGYT
TRBV4-3,ASSQDGGASGSDEQF
TRBV11-2,ASSLGSSGRPTDTQY
TRBV5-1,ASRQGADSGLGYT
TRBV27,ATSRTLRDTQY
TRBV19,ASSTGTTNYGYT
TRBV3-1/TRBV3-2,ASSPQINQRAEAF
TRBV7-2,ASSSGTINTEAF
TRBV4-2,ASSPLLSSTDTQY
TRBV6-2/TRBV6-3,ASSPGTSESDEQF
TRBV30,AWSSGGGRDEQY
TRBV7-9,ASSPGVRKSSYEQY
TRBV4-1,ASSQGEGNQPQH
TRBV19,ASSRPGTANTEAF
TRBV4-3,ASSRGQDSLQYEQY
TRBV4-2,ASSQGQGAVGELF
TRBV27,ASSPGQVYNSPLH
TRBV4-3,ASSQDRVPSSYEQY
TRBV5-4,ASSFWRETQY
TRBV5-1,ASRLAEYNEQF
TRBV3-1/TRBV3-2,ASSQDRRDRGTDTQY
TRBV16,ASSQRYGGEDYGYT
TRBV9,ASSGTLTEGYGYT
TRBV5-6,ASSGGQGNEKLF
TRBV21-1,ASSTGQGVYEQY
TRBV30,AWSVSSNQPQH
TRBV30,AWNPGLAKNIQY
TRBV11-2,ASSPSGRGLGQF
TRBV6-4,ARRDLTYEQY
TRBV7-6,ASSLDLSQGAGEQY
TRBV7-8,ASSRGQGTDTQY
TRBV6-6,ASSSSQGANQPQH
TRBV28,ASSWGPTLRTDTQY
TRBV3-1/TRBV3-2,ASSQESGSYEQY
TRBV28,ASSLPWDSYEQY
TRBV7-3,ASSNGPGLARTQY
TRBV7-9,ASSGRTSGGPGEFYEQY
TRBV6-5,ASSRGHPGANVLT
TRBV7-2,ASSLAIDMENTEAF